This TCR beta chain was sequenced for a study of early T cells in non-severe SARS-CoV-2 infection. The CDR3 has 13 residues. Germline assignment: CDR1 SGHTA and CDR2 FQGNSA. The V end lost 5 bases, the J end lost 2 bases, and 8 bases lay between the germline ends. Each single cDNA molecule received a unique molecular identifier. TCRdb re-derived calls from the 5' RACE reads in MiXCR, one entry per CDR3 protein. The sample lists roughly 70,000 distinct CDR3 sequences, roughly 13% occurring once. The chain has TRBV7-2 and TRBJ2-3, with D maybe TRBD2 (6 bases). The receptor was isolated from an adult who was a healthcare worker with PCR-confirmed SARS-CoV-2 infection or an uninfected control (not recorded which). Sequencing was carried out using whole blood. The CDR3 DNA follows: TGTGCCAGCAGCCAGGACTACACAGATACGCAGTATTTT. Translation: CASSQDYTDTQYF. Filled out from reference TRBV7-2 and TRBJ2-3, the complete variable domain reads GAGVSQSPSNKVTEKGKDVELRCDPISGHTALYWYRQSLGQGLEFLIYFQGNSAPDKSGLPSDRFSAERTGGSVSTLTIQRTQQEDSAVYLCASSQDYTDTQYFGPGTRLTVL.